This TCR beta chain was documented in a study of blood T cell repertoires in COVID-19. V lost 0 bases to trimming and J lost 5 bases; unmatched junction nucleotides: 11. Germline V CDR1 and CDR2: MGHRA, YSYEKL. The CDR3 consists of 19 residues. Authors' processing steps: Reference gene primer amplification gave nucleated cell count estimates. Clones were read by immunoSEQ multiplex PCR, and TCRdb kept only the in-frame ones, dropping some. Clone size and the V and J calls come from that table; the DNA yielded D and trimming. The sample gives about 120,000 clones, about 86% of which show up once; about 0.9% is in the top ten.

This receptor was identified in a woman aged 45-59 years with active or convalescent COVID-19. Sequenced material: peripheral blood. The chain couples TRBV4-1 to TRBJ2-5; the match to TRBD2 covers 14 bases. This CDR3 is CASSQELRGTSGSVETQYF. CDR3 nucleotide sequence: TGCGCCAGCAGCCAAGAACTTCGGGGGACTAGCGGGAGTGTGGAGACCCAGTACTTC.